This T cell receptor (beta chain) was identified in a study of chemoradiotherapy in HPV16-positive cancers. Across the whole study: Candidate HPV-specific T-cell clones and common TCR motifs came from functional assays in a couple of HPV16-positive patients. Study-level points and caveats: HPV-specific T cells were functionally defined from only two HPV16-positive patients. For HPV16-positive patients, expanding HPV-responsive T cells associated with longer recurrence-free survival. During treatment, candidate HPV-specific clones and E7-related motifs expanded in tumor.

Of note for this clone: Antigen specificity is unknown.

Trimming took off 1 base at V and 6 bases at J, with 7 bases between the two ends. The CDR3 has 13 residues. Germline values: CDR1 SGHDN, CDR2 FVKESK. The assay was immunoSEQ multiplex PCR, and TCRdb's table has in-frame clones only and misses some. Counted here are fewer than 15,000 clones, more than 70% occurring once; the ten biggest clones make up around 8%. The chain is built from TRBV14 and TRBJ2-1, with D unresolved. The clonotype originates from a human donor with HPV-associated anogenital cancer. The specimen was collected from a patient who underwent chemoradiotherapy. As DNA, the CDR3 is TGTGCCAGCAGCCAAGCGAGAGGCAATGAGCAGTTCTTC. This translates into CASSQARGNEQFF.